This T cell receptor beta chain was sequenced for a study of spatial heterogeneity in lung cancer. Carried by each TCR cDNA molecule was a unique molecular identifier. One entry per CDR3 protein results from TCRdb running MiXCR on the 5' RACE reads. Among tens of thousands of distinct CDR3 sequences listed, 7% to 9% were seen once. This clonotype was recorded at least ten times. This CDR3 is 14 amino acids long. J was trimmed by 6 bases and V by 2 bases; bases with no gene match: 7. CDR1 and CDR2 from the germline V gene are SQVTM and ANQGSEA. Time point indicated: sample taken at primary tumor resection. Unsorted whole RNA from tumor, nontumor lung or frozen PBMC underwent sequencing.

The sequencing used PBMCs, collected at surgery. This sequence joins TRBV29-1 and TRBJ2-3; 8 bases match TRBD1. This sequence was found in a male donor with early-stage non-small cell lung cancer. CDR3 in DNA: TGCAGCGTTGAACCCACCGGGACAGGTGATACGCAGTATTTT. Protein sequence: CSVEPTGTGDTQYF.